The 4 T cell receptor beta chains presented below share a single source sample, sequenced in a study of brain T cells in children with intractable seizures. Time point in this sample: blood from clinic visit 5 months post-surgery; TSC patient then seizure free. TCRdb's copy holds only in-frame clones and misses some; the assay was immunoSEQ multiplex PCR. The repertoire holds about 320,000 clones, with over 90% as singletons. The sample was peripheral blood, taken about 5 months after surgery. These receptors all come from a boy under three years old with tuberous sclerosis and intractable seizures.

This clone is a singleton in its sample. The chain couples TRBV12-5 to TRBJ1-1, with 7 bases fitting TRBD1. The V gene end was trimmed by 0 bases and the J gene end by 7 bases; junction bases not matched to a gene: 14. CDR3 length equals 17 residues. Looked up from germline, CDR1 is LGHNT and CDR2 is FRNRAP. The CDR3 nucleotides are TGTGCTAGTGGTTTGGTCCTTGAGATCGGGACAGCCCTTGAAGCTTTCTTT. It yields the protein CASGLVLEIGTALEAFF. The variable domain in full, completed from reference TRBV12-5 and TRBJ1-1, reads DARVTQTPRHKVTEMGQEVTMRCQPILGHNTVFWYRQTMMQGLELLAYFRNRAPLDDSGMPKDRFSAEMPDATLATLKIQPSEPRDSAVYFCASGLVLEIGTALEAFFGQGTRLTVV.

The rearrangement links TRBV7-9 to TRBJ1-2; possible D gene TRBD1, 6 bases. The CDR3 loop spans 14 amino acids. V lost 6 bases to trimming and J lost 4 bases, with 15 bases between them. In germline, CDR1 is SEHNR, CDR2 FQNEAQ (reference sequence). The CDR3 DNA is TGTGCCAGCAGTAACCGGGACAAAAGCTATGGCTACACCTTC. Its translation is CASSNRDKSYGYTF.

This chain joins TRBV27 and TRBJ1-1; D remains ambiguous. V was cut by 6 bases and J by 0 bases, with 8 bases left in between. Per the germline V gene, CDR1 is MNHEY and CDR2 is SMNVEV (reference sequence). This CDR3 is built from 13 residues. CDR3 region: CASRDSVNTEAFF. The CDR3 bases are TGTGCCAGCAGAGATTCTGTGAACACTGAAGCTTTCTTT.

This clone was seen just once. Other nucleotide sequences in the sample specify the same CDR3. The chain combines TRBV18 with TRBJ1-1; D unclear. The V and J ends lost 3 bases and 0 bases respectively, with 5 bases between them. The CDR3 covers 13 residues. The V gene's germline CDR1 is KGHSH and CDR2 LQKENI. In nucleotides, the CDR3 is TGTGCCAGCTCACCGGCTGTGAACACTGAAGCTTTCTTT. It specifies CASSPAVNTEAFF.